This T cell receptor beta chain was captured in a study of T-cell memory formation after mild COVID-19. Study summary: Most TCR clusters belonged to a single donor.

V was clipped by 2 bases and J by 8 bases, with 10 bases between them. The CDR3 has 12 amino acids. The germline V gene has CDR1 GTSNPN and CDR2 SVGIG (reference sequence). Constant-segment primers were used for 5'RACE, and the resulting TCR alpha and TCR beta cDNA libraries carried sample barcodes and UMIs. TCRdb recomputed calls from the 5' RACE reads with MiXCR, one row per CDR3 protein. The table records tens of thousands of distinct CDR3 sequences, 12% of them present only once. Regarding the study as a whole: Mostly located in CM and EM were contracting CD4+ clones, with contracting CD8+ clones located in EMRA. Later expanders leaned CD4+, whereas clones that contracted between day 15 and 85 were balanced CD4/CD8.

This clonotype came up a few times. What it binds is unknown. The chain recombines TRBV30 with TRBJ1-5; a weak D match, TRBD1 (6 bases). The material sequenced was PBMCs or a T cell subset sorted from them (not recorded which). The sequence derives from a man aged 18-30 years who had mild COVID-19 (a few samples of this study predate the infection). Cell type and time point are not known. CDR3: CAWSRGKEPQHF. The CDR3 DNA reads as TGTGCCTGGAGTAGGGGGAAAGAGCCCCAGCATTTT.